The 22 T cell receptor beta chains below were found in one sample sequenced in a study of OX40 agonist ivuxolimab in advanced cancers. Here immunoSEQ multiplex PCR was the method, and the copy in TCRdb shows in-frame clones only, minus some. The sample includes approximately 120,000 clones, 80% to 95% seen only once; the top ten take under 0.85%. This material consisted of CD4+ or CD8+ T cells sorted from blood, taken in a trial of the OX40 agonist ivuxolimab. These receptors came from an adult with an advanced solid tumor such as melanoma, head and neck, liver or kidney cancer.

The rearrangement joins TRBV25-1 to TRBJ1-3; D is uncertain. Trimming stripped 5 bases from V and 0 bases from J, with 11 bases between. The germline gives CDR1 MGHDK, CDR2 SYGVNS. This CDR3 is 15 amino acids long. CDR3 in amino acids: CASSLRTSSGNTIYF. In nucleotides, the CDR3 is TGTGCCAGCAGTCTTCGCACCTCCTCTGGAAACACCATATATTTT.

V gene TRBV4-3 combines with J gene TRBJ2-1; D unresolved. Germline V lookup: CDR1 LGHNA, CDR2 YSLEER. V was clipped by 3 bases and J by 7 bases, with 4 bases between them. The length of the CDR3 is 11 residues. The CDR3 is CASSHGNEQFF. The CDR3, as DNA: TGCGCCAGCAGCCACGGGAATGAGCAGTTCTTC.

The chain joins TRBV18 to TRBJ1-3; 9 bases are shared with TRBD1. After removal of 3 bases from V and 1 base from J, the junction contained 13 bases not matched to a gene. This CDR3 has 19 residues. Germline CDR1 KGHSH, CDR2 LQKENI. The DNA for the CDR3 is TGTGCCAGCTCACCTTACCCAGGACAGGGGAGGGTGTCTGGAAACACCATATATTTT. It translates to CASSPYPGQGRVSGNTIYF.

The gene calls are TRBV13 and TRBJ1-4; D not certain. This CDR3 spans 14 amino acids. The germline V and J ends were trimmed by 0 bases and 5 bases, with 7 bases remaining between them. The germline V gene encodes CDR1 PRHDT and CDR2 FYEKMQ (reference sequence). CDR3 sequence: CASSLGGPNEKLFF. As DNA, the CDR3 is TGTGCCAGCAGCTTAGGGGGCCCCAATGAAAAACTGTTTTTT.

The chain has TRBV7-9 and TRBJ1-1; 8 nucleotides agree with TRBD1. Germline values: CDR1 SEHNR, CDR2 FQNEAQ (reference sequence). Trimming at V came to 3 bases and at J to 1 base, leaving 4 bases not matched to a gene. This CDR3 spans 15 amino acids. CDR3 region: CASSLDRAGNTEAFF. The CDR3 nucleotides read TGTGCCAGCAGCTTGGACAGGGCCGGGAACACTGAAGCTTTCTTT.

The J gene is TRBJ2-7, the V gene TRBV27, with no clear D. The CDR3 contains 14 residues. V shed 6 bases and J shed 1 base, with 13 bases lying between them. Germline lookup yields CDR1 MNHEY and CDR2 SMNVEV (reference sequence). CDR3 protein: CASSKIDQSYEQYF. The DNA of the CDR3 is TGTGCCAGCAGCAAAATTGACCAGTCCTACGAGCAGTACTTC.

This clone was detected only once. The gene calls are TRBV28 and TRBJ1-2, with TRBD1 as a possible D gene (5 bases). The V and J ends lost 5 bases and 8 bases respectively, with 18 bases between them. Germline CDR1 reads MDHEN; CDR2 reads SYDVKM. This CDR3 contains 14 residues. The CDR3 DNA follows: TGTGCCAGCAGTCCCGCGGGGGTGGGGGGAGGCTACACCTTC. This translates into CASSPAGVGGGYTF.

The chain has TRBV5-6 and TRBJ1-3; 9 bases are shared with TRBD1. There are 14 residues in the CDR3. Trimming took 4 bases from V and 12 from J; bases not matched to a gene: 11. Per the germline V gene, CDR1 is SGHDT and CDR2 is YYEEEE. The CDR3 region is CASSPGQGIISIYF. The DNA of the CDR3 is TGTGCCAGCAGCCCTGGACAGGGGATCATCAGCATATATTTT.

The CDR3 bases are TGTGCCAGCAGCCAATCGATTGCCGGGGGTAGTTCGCAGTACTTC. Residues: CASSQSIAGGSSQYF. V is TRBV16 and J is TRBJ2-7, with D possibly matching TRBD2 (6 bases). Germline CDR1 and CDR2: KGHSY and FQNENV. The CDR3 sequence is 15 residues long. Trimming removed 0 bases at V and 9 bases at J, with 18 bases between.

The V call is TRBV27, the J call TRBJ1-4; weak D call: TRBD1 (6 bases). Germline V gene data show CDR1 as MNHEY and CDR2 as SMNVEV (reference sequence). This CDR3 contains 17 residues. V lost 3 bases, J lost 2 bases, and 16 bases lay in between. Here the CDR3 DNA reads TGTGCCAGCAGTTTTGGCCCGGAGGACAGCACTAATGAAAAACTGTTTTTT. This codes for CASSFGPEDSTNEKLFF.

The chain has TRBV6-4 and TRBJ1-1; D unresolved. V shed 5 bases and J shed 1 base, with 8 bases lying between them. This CDR3 spans 13 amino acids. CDR1 MRHNA and CDR2 SNTAGT come from the germline V gene. The CDR3 reads CASSQQENTEAFF. The CDR3, as DNA: TGTGCCAGCAGTCAACAAGAGAACACTGAAGCTTTCTTT.

The gene calls are TRBV5-1 and TRBJ2-4; weak D call: TRBD2 (6 bases). Deletions cut 4 bases from V and 0 bases from J, with 23 bases between. CDR1 is SGHRS and CDR2 is YFSETQ in the germline V gene. There are 19 residues in the CDR3. The CDR3 region has the DNA TGCGCCAGCAGCCGAAGCACGGTGGGGGAGGAATTAGCCAAAAACATTCAGTACTTC. Its protein product is CASSRSTVGEELAKNIQYF.

V usage is TRBV19 and J usage is TRBJ2-2; perhaps TRBD1 as D (6 bases). Germline V gene lookup returns CDR1 LNHDA and CDR2 SQIVND (reference sequence). This CDR3 has 14 residues. The V and J ends lost 8 bases and 3 bases respectively, with 13 bases between them. CDR3 region: CASGQNRDTGELFF. DNA for the CDR3: TGTGCCAGTGGACAGAACCGGGACACCGGGGAGCTGTTTTTT.

This clone was recorded a few times. This chain joins TRBV7-6 and TRBJ2-5; no firm D call. The V gene's germline CDR1 is SGHVS and CDR2 FNYEAQ. V lost 5 bases to trimming and J lost 2 bases, with 3 bases between them. CDR3 length equals 11 residues. CDR3 amino acids: CASSVQETQYF. CDR3 nucleotide sequence: TGTGCCAGCAGCGTTCAAGAGACCCAGTACTTC.

The rearrangement joins TRBV7-9 to TRBJ2-7; 7 positions match TRBD2. Germline assignment: CDR1 SEHNR and CDR2 FQNEAQ (reference sequence). The CDR3 loop spans 15 amino acids. V lost 5 bases to trimming and J lost 2 bases; unmatched junction nucleotides: 9. The CDR3 protein is CASSNAGGGAYEQYF. CDR3 sequence (DNA): TGTGCCAGCAGCAACGCGGGCGGGGGTGCCTACGAGCAGTACTTC.

This clone showed up just once. The chain combines TRBV4-2 with TRBJ2-7; TRBD1 agrees at 12 bases. With 4 bases clipped from V and 4 bases from J, the junction kept 5 bases outside the gene matches. This CDR3 spans 15 amino acids. CDR1 and CDR2 (germline): LGHNA, YNFKEQ. CDR3 amino acids: CASSLPGQGAYEQYF. CDR3 DNA: TGTGCCAGCAGCCTGCCGGGACAGGGGGCTTACGAGCAGTACTTC.

The rearrangement joins TRBV5-4 to TRBJ2-6; D may match TRBD1 or TRBD2 (5 bases each). Trimming shortened V by 3 bases and J by 1 base, and 8 bases separated the two germline ends. Germline V gene sequence: CDR1 SGHNT, CDR2 YYREEE (reference sequence). This CDR3 is 15 amino acids long. As DNA, the CDR3 is TGTGCCAGCAGCTGGGACCCTTCTGGGGCCAACGTCCTGACTTTC. Translation gives CASSWDPSGANVLTF.

The V call is TRBV9, the J call TRBJ2-3, with 10 bases identical to TRBD2. The CDR3 runs 17 residues. V was pared by 3 bases and J by 2 bases, with 9 bases of the junction left unmatched. Germline V gene lookup returns CDR1 SGDLS and CDR2 YYNGEE. CDR3 protein: CASSATSAGGATDTQYF. The CDR3 DNA follows: TGTGCCAGCAGCGCAACCTCAGCGGGAGGGGCCACAGATACGCAGTATTTT.

This chain uses TRBV28 with TRBJ2-3; 8 bases match TRBD2. From germline, CDR1 is MDHEN and CDR2 SYDVKM. The CDR3 runs 14 residues. V lost 3 bases and J lost 7; bases outside the gene matches: 6. The CDR3 sequence is CASSFAGGVNTQYF. In DNA form, the CDR3 reads TGTGCCAGCAGTTTCGCGGGAGGAGTGAATACGCAGTATTTT.

CDR3: CASGSGLAGPGEQFF. The CDR3 region has the DNA TGTGCCAGCGGTAGCGGGCTGGCCGGTCCGGGTGAGCAGTTCTTC. The chain combines TRBV7-3 with TRBJ2-1; 7 bases match TRBD2. Trimming cost V 8 bases and J 9 bases; bases outside gene matches: 16. This CDR3 region has 15 residues. From germline, CDR1 is SGHTA and CDR2 FQGTGA.

V is TRBV6-1 and J is TRBJ1-1; no clear D. Trimming pared 4 bases from V and 0 bases from J, leaving 6 bases between. The CDR3 spans 13 residues. The germline CDR1 and CDR2 sequences are MNHNS and SASEGT. In DNA, the CDR3 is TGTGCCAGCAGTGCACACTTGAACACTGAAGCTTTCTTT. Amino acid sequence: CASSAHLNTEAFF.

This sequence joins TRBV10-3 and TRBJ2-1; D may be TRBD1 or TRBD2 (7 bases each). The CDR3 extends over 13 amino acids. With 7 bases removed from V and 3 bases from J, the gap between germline ends came to 10 bases. CDR1 is ENHRY and CDR2 is SYGVKD in the germline V gene. CDR3 DNA: TGTGCCATCACAGGGGGGGACTACAATGAGCAGTTCTTC. It translates to CAITGGDYNEQFF.